One and the same sample provided the 16 T cell receptor beta chains below, sequenced in a study of blood T cell repertoires in COVID-19 (dated by TCRdb to the early 2020s). The method behind the library was the immunoSEQ multiplex PCR assay. This is the immuneACCESS table as TCRdb keeps it, with only in-frame sequences that have V and J called. A part of the clones is gone; compared with another copy, unresolved V genes explain less than half, and the rest is unexplained. The table for this sample lists 180,000 or so clones; 80% to 85% of them were counted only once. The top ten constitute about 10% of the sample. The sequenced material came from peripheral blood. The source is a woman of 80 years or more with COVID-19, enrolled during active disease.

The chain has TRBV20-1 and TRBJ2-1; 13 nucleotides agree with TRBD2. Looked up from germline, CDR1 is DFQATT and CDR2 is SNEGSKA (reference sequence). This CDR3 spans 14 amino acids. V lost 3 bases and J lost 9; bases outside the gene matches: 5. CDR3 in amino acids: CSASLTSGRVEQFF. The CDR3 DNA follows: TGCAGTGCTAGTCTAACTAGCGGGAGGGTTGAGCAGTTCTTC.

The chain employs TRBV5-6 and TRBJ1-3, with D tentatively TRBD1 (5 bases). The CDR3 has 14 residues. V lost 3 bases and J lost 7, with 14 bases in between. The germline V gene has CDR1 SGHDT and CDR2 YYEEEE. The CDR3 reads CASSSGHVGNTIYF. For the CDR3, the DNA is TGTGCCAGCAGCTCAGGACACGTCGGGAACACCATATATTTT.

This chain links TRBV28 with TRBJ1-3, with D tentatively TRBD1 (6 bases). Trimming cost V 5 bases and J 0 bases, with 8 bases left between them. The CDR3 loop spans 14 amino acids. CDR1 is MDHEN and CDR2 is SYDVKM in the germline V gene. The CDR3, as DNA: TGTGCCAGCAGTCTAGGGGGCTCTGGAAACACCATATATTTT. Encoded protein: CASSLGGSGNTIYF.

This chain connects TRBV6-4 to TRBJ2-7; TRBD1 might be the D (6 bases). The germline gives CDR1 MRHNA, CDR2 SNTAGT. V was pared by 1 base and J by 5 bases, with 27 bases between. The CDR3 is 19 residues long. CDR3 sequence (DNA): TGTGCCAGCAGTGACTACCAACGCTTACAGGGAGTACTTGTGGACGAGCAGTACTTC. Its protein product is CASSDYQRLQGVLVDEQYF.

The gene calls are TRBV28 and TRBJ2-7; TRBD2 agrees at 12 bases. V lost 5 bases, J lost 5 bases, and 7 bases stayed unmatched. The CDR3 extends over 15 amino acids. Germline V CDR1 and CDR2: MDHEN, SYDVKM. Here the CDR3 DNA reads TGTGCCAGCAGTCCCCGACTAGCGGGAGCGGACGAGCAGTACTTC. This gives the protein CASSPRLAGADEQYF. Using reference TRBV28 and TRBJ2-7 for the parts outside the CDR3, the full variable domain is DVKVTQSSRYLVKRTGEKVFLECVQDMDHENMFWYRQDPGLGLRLIYFSYDVKMKEKGDIPEGYSVSREKKERFSLILESASTNQTSMYLCASSPRLAGADEQYFGPGTRLTVT.

This rearrangement joins TRBV6-5 to TRBJ2-7, with 7 nucleotides matching TRBD1. V shed 6 bases, J shed 3 bases, and the junction held 11 bases outside the gene matches. There are 15 residues in the CDR3. Germline values: CDR1 MNHEY, CDR2 SVGAGI. In nucleotides, the CDR3 is TGTGCCAGCAGAGGACAGGCTTCGGCCTACTACGAGCAGTACTTC. As protein: CASRGQASAYYEQYF.

The genes are TRBV5-4 and TRBJ2-7; 8 bases are shared with TRBD2. V lost 4 bases to trimming and J lost 2 bases; unmatched junction nucleotides: 8. There are 15 residues in the CDR3. Germline V gene lookup returns CDR1 SGHNT and CDR2 YYREEE (reference sequence). The CDR3 loop is CASSPGLASTYEQYF. The CDR3 DNA is TGTGCCAGCAGCCCAGGACTAGCCAGTACCTACGAGCAGTACTTC.

CDR3 DNA sequence: TGTGCCAGTAGTATGACAGGGATCGAGCAGTACTTC. This gives the protein CASSMTGIEQYF. The J gene is TRBJ2-7, the V gene TRBV19; TRBD1 matches at 7 bases. V was pared by 3 bases and J by 6 bases, with 2 bases of the junction left unmatched. The CDR3 runs to 12 residues. The germline V gene has CDR1 LNHDA and CDR2 SQIVND (reference sequence). The full variable domain, with the rest looked up from reference TRBV19 and TRBJ2-7, is DGGITQSPKYLFRKEGQNVTLSCEQNLNHDAMYWYRQDPGQGLRLIYYSQIVNDFQKGDIAEGYSVSREKKESFPLTVTSAQKNPTAFYLCASSMTGIEQYFGPGTRLTVT.

The CDR3, as DNA: TGCAGTGCTAGGGACAGGGTACCTTTCTTT. The encoded protein is CSARDRVPFF. The chain combines TRBV20-1 with TRBJ1-1, with 8 bases lining up with TRBD1. V lost 3 bases and J lost 12; bases outside the gene matches: 3. Germline assignment: CDR1 DFQATT and CDR2 SNEGSKA (reference sequence). The CDR3 is 10 residues long.

The rearrangement uses TRBV11-2 and TRBJ2-7, with 12 nucleotides matching TRBD2. With V trimmed by 0 bases and J by 2 bases, 5 bases remained unmatched. The CDR3 is 17 residues long. CDR1 and CDR2 from the germline V gene are SGHAT and FQNNGV. The CDR3 is CASSLEASSGGAYEQYF. Written as DNA, the CDR3 is TGTGCCAGCAGCTTAGAGGCTTCTAGCGGGGGGGCCTACGAGCAGTACTTC.

The V and J genes are TRBV24-1 and TRBJ2-1; tentatively, D is TRBD2 (6 bases). In germline, CDR1 is KGHDR, CDR2 SFDVKD. V was clipped by 1 base and J by 7 bases, with 7 bases between them. This CDR3 spans 13 amino acids. CDR3 region: CATSDFGRNEQFF. CDR3 in DNA: TGTGCCACCAGTGATTTTGGGAGGAATGAGCAGTTCTTC.

This rearrangement joins TRBV11-3 to TRBJ2-3; weak D call: TRBD2 (6 bases). Germline CDR1 SGHNT, CDR2 YENEEA. CDR3 size: 17 residues. Trimming cost V 0 bases and J 1 base, with 14 bases left between them. The CDR3 is CASSLDWEAAGTDTQYF. CDR3 DNA sequence: TGTGCCAGCAGCTTAGATTGGGAGGCAGCCGGCACAGATACGCAGTATTTT.

This clone has a handful of counts. The rearrangement joins TRBV4-3 to TRBJ2-3; 7 bases align to TRBD2. The CDR3 has 13 amino acids. V gave up 4 bases and J gave up 7 bases; unmatched junction bases: 5. Per germline, CDR1 LGHNA and CDR2 YSLEER. The CDR3 DNA reads as TGCGCCAGCAGCCCCGAGCGGGGATATACGCAGTATTTT. Its translation: CASSPERGYTQYF.

The genes are TRBV6-9 and TRBJ2-3; 10 bases are a match to TRBD2. The CDR3 covers 15 residues. Germline V CDR1 and CDR2: MNHGY, SVAAGI. V was pared by 10 bases and J by 2 bases, with 9 bases of the junction left unmatched. DNA for the CDR3: TGTGCCAACCCTACGACTAGCGGGTTCACAGATACGCAGTATTTT. Amino acid sequence: CANPTTSGFTDTQYF.

The chain carries TRBV2 and TRBJ1-3; no clear D gene. Per the germline V gene, CDR1 is SNHLY and CDR2 is FYNNEI. CDR3 length equals 17 residues. V lost 2 bases and J lost 0, with 14 bases in between. CDR3 DNA sequence: TGTGCCAGCAGTGAACCCCGACACTTGAGCTCTGGAAACACCATATATTTT. Protein product: CASSEPRHLSSGNTIYF.

The chain recombines TRBV7-9 with TRBJ1-5; 7 nucleotides agree with TRBD1. Looked up from germline, CDR1 is SEHNR and CDR2 is FQNEAQ (reference sequence). Unmatched junction bases numbered 9, after V lost 5 bases and J lost 8 bases. The CDR3 consists of 14 residues. The CDR3 region has the DNA TGTGCCAGCAGCGGAGGGGACAGTCCTAAGCCCCAGCATTTT. This translates into CASSGGDSPKPQHF.